Below, 29 T cell receptor beta chains from the same sample are listed, as sequenced in a study of regulatory T cells in long-lasting Graves disease. Described time point: persistent/refractory GD, antithyroid drugs over 5 years with positive TRAb. Scientists built the TCR library using RNA that was extracted from PBMCs. Libraries of TCR beta came from iRepertoire HTBI primers plus Arm-PCR of CDR3 regions. MiXCR, run by TCRdb on the multiplex PCR reads, gives a single entry per CDR3 protein. The sample comprises about 660,000 distinct CDR3 sequences, roughly 30% of which are singletons, and 42% rests with the top ten. Sequencing was performed on peripheral blood mononuclear cells (PBMCs), taken when the disease was refractory, from a patient treated with antithyroid drugs. These receptors all come from a female donor with Graves disease.

In its sample, this clonotype was seen a few times. The rearrangement joins TRBV14 to TRBJ2-7; 15 bases map to TRBD2. CDR1 and CDR2 (germline): SGHDN, FVKESK. Losses at the gene ends were 6 bases for V and 6 bases for J; bases not matched to a gene: 3. The CDR3 runs 14 residues. The CDR3 sequence is CASSQGLAGGEQYF. DNA for the CDR3: TGTGCCAGCAGTCAGGGACTAGCGGGAGGCGAGCAGTACTTC. Supplemented by reference TRBV14 and TRBJ2-7, the full variable domain reads EAGVTQFPSHSVIEKGQTVTLRCDPISGHDNLYWYRRVMGKEIKFLLHFVKESKQDESGMPNNRFLAERTGGTYSTLKVQPAELEDSGVYFCASSQGLAGGEQYFGPGTRLTVT.

Ten or more counts support this clonotype. This chain links TRBV2 with TRBJ2-4; 10 nucleotides match TRBD1. The CDR3 spans 13 residues. Looked up from germline, CDR1 is SNHLY and CDR2 is FYNNEI. Trimming took 6 bases from V and 9 from J; bases not matched to a gene: 5. The CDR3 DNA follows: TGTGCCAGCAGCGGAGGACAGGGGGGCATTCAGTACTTC. It is translated as CASSGGQGGIQYF.

This clonotype showed up just a few times. The rearrangement links TRBV5-4 to TRBJ1-1; perhaps TRBD1 as D (5 bases). Per germline, CDR1 SGHNT and CDR2 YYREEE (reference sequence). The CDR3 extends over 15 amino acids. The ends were cut back, 4 bases at V and 7 bases at J, with 20 bases in the middle. CDR3 amino acids: CASSPPGPSSGEAFF. The CDR3 DNA follows: TGTGCCAGCAGCCCGCCGGGACCTTCAAGCGGTGAAGCTTTCTTT.

There are many counts of this clonotype. The V and J genes are TRBV12-3 or TRBV12-4 and TRBJ2-5, with TRBD1 matching 8 bases. CDR3 length: 13 residues. Unmatched junction bases numbered 5, after V lost 6 bases and J lost 5 bases. This CDR3 is CASRSTGAETQYF. The CDR3 DNA is TGTGCCAGCAGGTCGACAGGGGCCGAGACCCAGTACTTC.

V usage is TRBV6-1 and J usage is TRBJ2-7, with D unclear. Germline V lookup: CDR1 MNHNS, CDR2 SASEGT. Trimming pared 1 base from V and 4 bases from J, leaving 11 bases between. This CDR3 has 14 residues. Here the CDR3 reads CASSEVLADYEQYF. The CDR3 region has the DNA TGTGCCAGCAGTGAAGTCTTAGCCGATTACGAGCAGTACTTC.

The chain joins TRBV28 to TRBJ1-2; D unresolved. The V end lost 5 bases, the J end lost 6 bases, and 13 bases lay between the germline ends. This CDR3 has 13 amino acids. Germline V gives CDR1 MDHEN, CDR2 SYDVKM. The CDR3 nucleotides are TGTGCCAGCAGTGTCTCAATGGTCGATGGCTACACCTTC. Translation gives CASSVSMVDGYTF.

This sequence joins TRBV3-1 and TRBJ2-7; 13 bases are shared with TRBD2. J lost 5 bases, V lost 0 bases, and 7 bases had no gene match. Germline CDR1 and CDR2: LGHDT and YNNKEL (reference sequence). This CDR3 has 17 residues. The chain's CDR3 is CASSQDVRTSGRHEQYF. In DNA form, the CDR3 reads TGTGCCAGCAGCCAAGATGTTAGGACTAGCGGGAGACACGAGCAGTACTTC.

The rearrangement joins TRBV10-2 to TRBJ1-2, with D hard to call. The germline gives CDR1 WSHSY, CDR2 SAAADI. V was pared by 5 bases and J by 8 bases, with 18 bases between. The CDR3 is 14 residues long. CDR3 sequence reads: CASSHRARTGGYTF. The CDR3 nucleotides are TGCGCCAGCAGTCACCGGGCGAGAACGGGCGGCTACACCTTC.

At least ten counts were recorded for this clonotype. The V gene is TRBV2, the J gene TRBJ2-7; 9 nucleotides agree with TRBD1. Per germline, CDR1 SNHLY and CDR2 FYNNEI. This CDR3 comprises 14 residues. The trim removed 6 bases at V and 3 bases at J, leaving 6 bases unmatched. CDR3 amino acids: CASSLRTGDYEQYF. The CDR3 bases are TGTGCCAGCAGCCTTAGGACAGGGGACTACGAGCAGTACTTC.

The chain is built from TRBV7-2 and TRBJ1-6; possible D gene TRBD1, 5 bases. This CDR3 comprises 14 residues. Trimming cost V 5 bases and J 8 bases, with 13 bases left between them. Germline loops: CDR1 SGHTA, CDR2 FQGNSA. For the CDR3, the DNA is TGTGCCAGCAGCCCGGGACGGCTACATTCACCCCTCCACTTT. Protein: CASSPGRLHSPLHF.

This clonotype turned up a few times. The rearrangement uses TRBV2 and TRBJ2-2; no clear D gene. The length of the CDR3 is 16 residues. The germline V gene has CDR1 SNHLY and CDR2 FYNNEI. V dropped 2 bases and J dropped 3 bases, with 13 bases sitting between them. The CDR3 sequence: CASSETGAPDTGELFF. The CDR3 bases are TGTGCCAGCAGTGAAACGGGCGCCCCCGACACCGGGGAGCTGTTTTTT.

The chain couples TRBV20-1 to TRBJ2-7; D possibly corresponds to TRBD2 (6 bases). V gave up 0 bases and J gave up 0 bases, with 12 bases separating them. Germline V gene lookup returns CDR1 DFQATT and CDR2 SNEGSKA (reference sequence). This CDR3 region has 15 residues. In DNA form, the CDR3 reads TGCAGTGCTAGAGATTCGGGGGTTAGCTCCTACGAGCAGTACTTC. This codes for CSARDSGVSSYEQYF.

The CDR3 here is CAWSVRIHRGLSYEQYF. CDR3 nucleotide sequence: TGTGCCTGGAGTGTACGAATCCACAGGGGGCTCAGCTACGAGCAGTACTTC. The J gene is TRBJ2-7, the V gene TRBV30; 9 bases match TRBD1. With V trimmed by 0 bases and J by 3 bases, 12 bases remained unmatched. The germline CDR1 and CDR2 sequences are GTSNPN and SVGIG (reference sequence). This CDR3 has 17 amino acids.

CDR3 in DNA: TGTGCCACCAGCAGAGATCTGGGGGGGCAAGAGACCCAGTACTTC. Translated: CATSRDLGGQETQYF. This chain uses TRBV15 with TRBJ2-5, with 7 nucleotides matching TRBD2. The germline CDR1 and CDR2 sequences are LNHNV and YYDKDF (reference sequence). The trim removed 0 bases at V and 2 bases at J, leaving 3 bases unmatched. This CDR3 spans 15 amino acids.

J is TRBJ1-4 and V is TRBV12-3 or TRBV12-4; D unclear. This CDR3 has 15 residues. Trimming shortened V by 4 bases and J by 7 bases, and 16 bases separated the two germline ends. The CDR3 nucleotides read TGTGCCAGCAGTTCCCCGAAAGGGTCTATTGAAAAACTGTTTTTT. Translation gives CASSSPKGSIEKLFF.

The chain links TRBV29-1 to TRBJ1-5; maybe TRBD1 (5 bases). Looked up from germline, CDR1 is SQVTM and CDR2 is ANQGSEA. This CDR3 contains 13 residues. Deletions cut 4 bases from V and 7 bases from J, with 14 bases between. The chain's CDR3 is CSVGFGGEQPQHF. DNA of the CDR3: TGCAGCGTTGGATTTGGAGGGGAACAGCCCCAGCATTTT.

The genes are TRBV5-1 and TRBJ2-7; TRBD2 matches 9 bases. With V trimmed by 5 bases and J by 1 base, 10 bases remained unmatched. Germline V lookup: CDR1 SGHRS, CDR2 YFSETQ. The CDR3 is 16 amino acids. The CDR3 nucleotides read TGCGCCAGCAGACCGGCCCCCCTAGCGGGATCCTACGAGCAGTACTTC. It yields the protein CASRPAPLAGSYEQYF. Full variable domain (rest looked up from reference TRBV5-1 and TRBJ2-7): KAGVTQTPRYLIKTRGQQVTLSCSPISGHRSVSWYQQTPGQGLQFLFEYFSETQRNKGNFPGRFSGRQFSNSRSEMNVSTLELGDSALYLCASRPAPLAGSYEQYFGPGTRLTVT.

The chain is built from TRBV6-2 or TRBV6-3 and TRBJ1-1; TRBD1 is a possible D gene (5 bases). Germline V gene lookup returns CDR1 MNHEY and CDR2 SVGEGT. The CDR3 runs 13 residues. V was shortened by 5 bases and J by 6 bases, with 13 bases between the two germline ends. The CDR3: CASSRSREAEAFF. The CDR3 DNA is TGTGCCAGCAGTAGGAGCAGGGAAGCTGAAGCTTTCTTT.

This clonotype was found once. This chain uses TRBV19 with TRBJ2-7; D possibly corresponds to TRBD1 (5 bases). CDR1 is LNHDA and CDR2 is SQIVND in the germline V gene (reference sequence). This CDR3 spans 13 amino acids. V was cut by 2 bases and J by 5 bases, with 10 bases left in between. CDR3 sequence reads: CASSITGTDEQYF. The DNA for the CDR3 is TGTGCCAGTAGTATAACAGGTACCGACGAGCAGTACTTC.

The chain employs TRBV13 and TRBJ1-4; TRBD1 matches at 8 bases. Germline values: CDR1 PRHDT, CDR2 FYEKMQ (reference sequence). The CDR3 length is 18 residues. V was pared by 3 bases and J by 4 bases, with 13 bases of the junction left unmatched. The CDR3 bases are TGTGCCAGCAGCTTCCGAACCGGGACAGGCGGTCTTAATGAAAAACTGTTTTTT. Its protein is CASSFRTGTGGLNEKLFF.

The chain is built from TRBV5-6 and TRBJ2-3; D ambiguous. The germline V and J ends were trimmed by 0 bases and 5 bases, with 4 bases remaining between them. This CDR3 is built from 12 residues. The germline V gene encodes CDR1 SGHDT and CDR2 YYEEEE. Here the CDR3 DNA reads TGTGCCAGCAGCTTGGTGTTAGATACGCAGTATTTT. It translates to CASSLVLDTQYF.

At least ten counts were recorded for this clonotype. The chain is built from TRBV11-2 and TRBJ2-5; 9 positions agree with TRBD2. This CDR3 has 17 amino acids. Germline lookup yields CDR1 SGHAT and CDR2 FQNNGV. J gave up 1 base and V 1 base, and 7 bases lay outside the gene matches. The CDR3 sequence is CASSLGVGGRAQETQYF. Here the CDR3 DNA reads TGTGCCAGCAGCTTAGGGGTAGGCGGGAGGGCCCAAGAGACCCAGTACTTC.

This chain joins TRBV29-1 and TRBJ1-2, with D possibly being TRBD1 (5 bases). This CDR3 is 15 amino acids long. The germline V and J ends were trimmed by 1 base and 1 base, with 13 bases remaining between them. Germline loops: CDR1 SQVTM, CDR2 ANQGSEA. Here the CDR3 DNA reads TGCAGCGTTGAAGGAGGGGAAGCTTTTAACTATGGCTACACCTTC. It specifies CSVEGGEAFNYGYTF.

This chain uses TRBV30 with TRBJ1-1, with D possibly being TRBD1 (5 bases). The ends were cut back, 1 base at V and 6 bases at J, with 9 bases in the middle. CDR1 and CDR2 from the germline V gene are GTSNPN and SVGIG (reference sequence). The CDR3 runs 12 residues. The CDR3 is CAWSGDSSEAFF. DNA of the CDR3: TGTGCCTGGAGTGGAGACAGCTCTGAAGCTTTCTTT.

This chain links TRBV14 with TRBJ1-5; D remains unclear. The CDR3 covers 13 residues. The V gene lost 2 bases and the J gene lost 7 bases, with 9 bases spanning the gap. In germline, CDR1 is SGHDN, CDR2 FVKESK. Written as DNA, the CDR3 is TGTGCCAGCAGCCAAAGCTCGGGGCAGCCCCAGCATTTT. Its translation is CASSQSSGQPQHF.

The chain uses TRBV20-1 and TRBJ2-7; D is perhaps TRBD1 (5 bases). V lost 6 bases and J 1 base, leaving 10 bases between the germline ends. From germline, CDR1 is DFQATT and CDR2 SNEGSKA (reference sequence). CDR3 length: 12 residues. CDR3 amino acids: CSALTDSYEQYF. The DNA of the CDR3 is TGCAGTGCGTTGACAGATTCCTACGAGCAGTACTTC.

The chain links TRBV20-1 to TRBJ2-5; tentatively, D is TRBD1 (6 bases). Trimming stripped 0 bases from V and 7 bases from J, with 15 bases between. This CDR3 has 14 residues. CDR1 is DFQATT, CDR2 SNEGSKA, per germline (reference sequence). The CDR3 reads CSARDSYRVGTQYF. In DNA, the CDR3 is TGCAGTGCTAGAGATTCATACAGGGTCGGGACCCAGTACTTC.

The chain has TRBV28 and TRBJ2-3; 8 bases match TRBD1. Losses at the gene ends were 4 bases for V and 4 bases for J; bases not matched to a gene: 13. The CDR3 consists of 17 residues. Looked up from germline, CDR1 is MDHEN and CDR2 is SYDVKM. The CDR3 spells CASSYRGFGLVSDTQYF. The CDR3 bases are TGTGCCAGCAGTTACAGGGGGTTCGGTCTGGTCTCAGATACGCAGTATTTT.

This clonotype has just a few counts. This chain links TRBV12-3 or TRBV12-4 with TRBJ1-5, with D perhaps TRBD1 (6 bases). The CDR3 is 17 residues long. Between the trimmed V and J ends, which lost 3 bases and 7 bases, there was a span of 22 bases. As DNA, the CDR3 is TGTGCCAGCAGTTTTTACGGGGGCCGCGGGTCTCACCAGCCCCAGCATTTT. Its protein product is CASSFYGGRGSHQPQHF.